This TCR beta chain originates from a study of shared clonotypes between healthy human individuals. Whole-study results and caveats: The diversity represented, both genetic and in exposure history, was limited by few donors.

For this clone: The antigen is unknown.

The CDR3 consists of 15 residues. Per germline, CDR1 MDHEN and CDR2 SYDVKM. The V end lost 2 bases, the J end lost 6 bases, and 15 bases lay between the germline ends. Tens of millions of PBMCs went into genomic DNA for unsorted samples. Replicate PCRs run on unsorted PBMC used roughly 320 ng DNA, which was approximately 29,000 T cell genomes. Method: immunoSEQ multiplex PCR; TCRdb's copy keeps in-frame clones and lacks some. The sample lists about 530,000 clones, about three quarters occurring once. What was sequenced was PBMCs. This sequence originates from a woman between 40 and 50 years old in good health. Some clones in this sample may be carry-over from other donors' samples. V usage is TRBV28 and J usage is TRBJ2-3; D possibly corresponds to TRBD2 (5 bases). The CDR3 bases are TGTGCCAGCAGTTTAGATCGAACGGAGGTCGATACGCAGTATTTT. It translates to CASSLDRTEVDTQYF.